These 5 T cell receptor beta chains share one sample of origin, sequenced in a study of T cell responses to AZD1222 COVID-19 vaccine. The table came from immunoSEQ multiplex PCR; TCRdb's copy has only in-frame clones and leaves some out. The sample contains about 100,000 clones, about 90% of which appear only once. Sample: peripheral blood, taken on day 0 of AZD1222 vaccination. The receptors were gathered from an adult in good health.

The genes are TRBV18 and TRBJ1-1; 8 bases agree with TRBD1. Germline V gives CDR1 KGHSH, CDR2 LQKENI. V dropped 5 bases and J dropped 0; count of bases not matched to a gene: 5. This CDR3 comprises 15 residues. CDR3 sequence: CASSDRGKLNTEAFF. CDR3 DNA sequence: TGTGCCAGCTCAGACAGGGGTAAACTGAACACTGAAGCTTTCTTT.

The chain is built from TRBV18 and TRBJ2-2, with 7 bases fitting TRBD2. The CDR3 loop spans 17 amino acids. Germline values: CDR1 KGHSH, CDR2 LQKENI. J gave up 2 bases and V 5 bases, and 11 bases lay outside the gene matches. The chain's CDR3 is CASSGSGGSLNTGELFF. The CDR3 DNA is TGTGCCAGCTCAGGATCGGGCGGGAGCCTTAACACCGGGGAGCTGTTTTTT. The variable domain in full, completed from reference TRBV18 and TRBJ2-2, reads NAGVMQNPRHLVRRRGQEARLRCSPMKGHSHVYWYRQLPEEGLKFMVYLQKENIIDESGMPKERFSAEFPKEGPSILRIQQVVRGDSAAYFCASSGSGGSLNTGELFFGEGSRLTVL.

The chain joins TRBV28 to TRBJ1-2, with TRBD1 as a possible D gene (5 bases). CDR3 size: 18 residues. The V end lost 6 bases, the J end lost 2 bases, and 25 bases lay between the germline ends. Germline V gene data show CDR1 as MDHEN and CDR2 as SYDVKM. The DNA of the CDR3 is TGTGCCAGCAGCTCTGGTGGGGAGGGGCGAGACTTAAACTATGGCTACACCTTC. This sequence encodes CASSSGGEGRDLNYGYTF.

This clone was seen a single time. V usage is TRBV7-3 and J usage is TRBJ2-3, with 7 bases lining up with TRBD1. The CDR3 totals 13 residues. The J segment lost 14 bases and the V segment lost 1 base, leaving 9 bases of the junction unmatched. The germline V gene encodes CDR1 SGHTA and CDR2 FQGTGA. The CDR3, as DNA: TGTGCCAGCAGCTTAAGTCCGGGACAGCCCTGGTATTTT. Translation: CASSLSPGQPWYF.

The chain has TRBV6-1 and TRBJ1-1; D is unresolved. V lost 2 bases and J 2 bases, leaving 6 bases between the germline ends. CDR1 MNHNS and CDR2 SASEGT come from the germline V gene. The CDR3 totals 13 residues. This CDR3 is CASSELLNTEAFF. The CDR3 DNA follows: TGTGCCAGCAGTGAATTGCTTAACACTGAAGCTTTCTTT.